This T cell receptor (beta chain) was recovered during a study of CD8+ T cells in alopecia areata. The study, taken as a whole, reports: Numerous expanded lesional clones remained in scalp and blood during tofacitinib. With one nonresponder, baseline CD8+ expansion's link to response remains uncertain.

Regarding this clone: Its matching antigen is unknown.

The treatment denotes: oral pan-JAK inhibitor, 5-10 mg twice daily. Germline V gene sequence: CDR1 MGHDK, CDR2 SYGVNS. The length of the CDR3 is 13 residues. The V and J ends lost 9 bases and 9 bases respectively, with 18 bases between them. RNA was extracted and reverse transcribed into cDNA as the sequencing template. Here immunoSEQ multiplex PCR was the method, and the copy in TCRdb shows in-frame clones only, minus some. This sample yields about 200,000 clones, of which roughly 60% are seen a single time; approximately 5.1% belongs to the top ten. The sequence was obtained from a human donor with alopecia areata. The rearrangement uses TRBV25-1 and TRBJ2-1; D perhaps matches TRBD2 (6 bases). The starting material was CD4+ T cells sorted from blood, obtained at week 24, from a patient treated with tofacitinib. Written as DNA, the CDR3 is TGTGCCAGTGAAGCGGGTCCGGGCGCTGAGCAGTTCTTC. Translation gives CASEAGPGAEQFF.